This T cell receptor (beta chain) was sequenced in a study of T cell repertoires and leukemia-associated antigens. Study-wide context: Effective reads per sample ranged from about 3.3 to 5.0 million. Study results and limitations: Expanded clones' antigen specificity and function were not directly tested. The four groups had similar numbers of Vbeta, Jbeta genes and CDR3s.

CDR1 and CDR2 from the germline V gene are DFQATT and SNEGSKA (reference sequence). Trimming cost V 6 bases and J 6 bases; bases outside gene matches: 14. The CDR3 covers 15 residues. Using its own MiXCR run on the 5' RACE reads, TCRdb lists one record per CDR3 protein. The data hold 10,000 to 12,000 distinct CDR3 sequences, with roughly 43% observed a single time. Of note for this clonotype: Its specificity is unknown.

The TCR sequence derives from a female donor in good health. J is TRBJ2-3 and V is TRBV20-1; 8 nucleotides line up with TRBD2. Sequenced input: CD3+ T cells sorted from blood and cultured. CDR3 DNA: TGCAGTGCCGGAGACCTAGCGGGCACCGGGGATACGCAGTATTTT. As protein: CSAGDLAGTGDTQYF.